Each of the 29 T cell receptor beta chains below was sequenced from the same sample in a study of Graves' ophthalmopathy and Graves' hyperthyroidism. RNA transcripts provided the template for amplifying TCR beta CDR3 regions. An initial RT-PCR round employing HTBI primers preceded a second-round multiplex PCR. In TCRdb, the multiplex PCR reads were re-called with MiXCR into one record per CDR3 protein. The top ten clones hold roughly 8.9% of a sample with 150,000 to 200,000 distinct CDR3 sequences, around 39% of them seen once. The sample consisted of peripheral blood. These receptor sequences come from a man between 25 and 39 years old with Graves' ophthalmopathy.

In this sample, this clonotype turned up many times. CDR3 protein: CASRKRPADFTGELFF. The CDR3 bases are TGTGCCAGCAGAAAACGCCCAGCGGACTTCACCGGGGAGCTGTTTTTT. The chain is built from TRBV7-3 and TRBJ2-2, with a possible D match to TRBD2 (5 bases). Trimming left V 6 bases short and J 4 bases short, with 18 bases between. CDR3 length equals 16 residues. Germline CDR1 reads SGHTA; CDR2 reads FQGTGA. Complete variable domain (other parts from reference TRBV7-3 and TRBJ2-2): GAGVSQTPSNKVTEKGKYVELRCDPISGHTALYWYRQSLGQGPEFLIYFQGTGAADDSGLPNDRFFAVRPEGSVSTLKIQRTERGDSAVYLCASRKRPADFTGELFFGEGSRLTVL.

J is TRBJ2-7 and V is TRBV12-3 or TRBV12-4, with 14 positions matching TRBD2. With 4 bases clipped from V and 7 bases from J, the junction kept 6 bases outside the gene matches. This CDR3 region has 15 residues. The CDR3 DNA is TGTGCCAGCAGTTCCCCGGGACTAGCGGGAGTTGAGCAGTACTTC. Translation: CASSSPGLAGVEQYF.

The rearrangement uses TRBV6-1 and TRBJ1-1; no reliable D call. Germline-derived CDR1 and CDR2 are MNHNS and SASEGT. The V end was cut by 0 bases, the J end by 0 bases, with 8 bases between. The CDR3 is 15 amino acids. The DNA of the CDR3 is TGTGCCAGCAGTGAAGCGCCTTGGTTGAACACTGAAGCTTTCTTT. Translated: CASSEAPWLNTEAFF.

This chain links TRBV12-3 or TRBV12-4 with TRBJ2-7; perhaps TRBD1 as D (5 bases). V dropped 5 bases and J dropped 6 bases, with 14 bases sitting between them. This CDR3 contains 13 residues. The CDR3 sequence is CASSRSARGEQYF. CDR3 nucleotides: TGTGCCAGCAGTCGAAGCGCTAGGGGCGAGCAGTACTTC.

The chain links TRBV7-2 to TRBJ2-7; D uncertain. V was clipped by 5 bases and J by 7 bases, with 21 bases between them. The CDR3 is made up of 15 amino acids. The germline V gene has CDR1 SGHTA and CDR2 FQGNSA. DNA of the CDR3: TGTGCCAGCAGCATAACATTCGGCGGCTTGAGGGAGCAGTACTTC. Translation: CASSITFGGLREQYF.

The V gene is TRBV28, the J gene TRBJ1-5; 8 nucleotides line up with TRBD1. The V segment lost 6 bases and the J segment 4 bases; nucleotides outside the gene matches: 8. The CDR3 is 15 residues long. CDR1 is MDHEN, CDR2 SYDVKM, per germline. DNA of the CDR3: TGTGCCAGCAGCTTCACGGACAGGGTGAATCAGCCCCAGCATTTT. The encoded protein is CASSFTDRVNQPQHF.

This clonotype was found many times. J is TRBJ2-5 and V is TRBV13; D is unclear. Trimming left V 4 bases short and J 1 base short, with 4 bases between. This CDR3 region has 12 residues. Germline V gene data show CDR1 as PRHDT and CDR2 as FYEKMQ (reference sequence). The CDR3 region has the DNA TGTGCCAGCAGCTCCTCCCAAGAGACCCAGTACTTC. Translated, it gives CASSSSQETQYF. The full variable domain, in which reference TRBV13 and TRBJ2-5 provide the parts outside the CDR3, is AAGVIQSPRHLIKEKRETATLKCYPIPRHDTVYWYQQGPGQDPQFLISFYEKMQSDKGSIPDRFSAQQFSDYHSELNMSSLELGDSALYFCASSSSQETQYFGPGTRLLVL.

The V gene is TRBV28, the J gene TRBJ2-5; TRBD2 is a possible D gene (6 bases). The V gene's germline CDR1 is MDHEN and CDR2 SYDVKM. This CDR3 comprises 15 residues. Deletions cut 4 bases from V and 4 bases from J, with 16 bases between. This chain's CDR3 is CASSSQRAPGETQYF. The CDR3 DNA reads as TGTGCCAGCAGTTCCCAGCGGGCCCCAGGAGAGACCCAGTACTTC.

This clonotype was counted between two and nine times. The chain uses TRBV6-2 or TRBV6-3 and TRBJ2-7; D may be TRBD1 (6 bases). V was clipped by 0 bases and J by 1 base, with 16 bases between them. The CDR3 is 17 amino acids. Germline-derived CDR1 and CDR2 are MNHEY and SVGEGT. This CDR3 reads CASSYSVTGTGSYEQYF. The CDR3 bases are TGTGCCAGCAGTTACTCCGTAACAGGTACAGGGTCCTACGAGCAGTACTTC.

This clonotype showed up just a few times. CDR3 amino acids: CASSLGGSGTGPNQPQHF. The CDR3 DNA follows: TGTGCCAGCAGCTTAGGCGGTTCCGGGACAGGACCCAATCAGCCCCAGCATTTT. The chain uses TRBV11-2 and TRBJ1-5; 8 positions match TRBD1. The CDR3 is 18 amino acids. Losses at the gene ends were 1 base for V and 3 bases for J; bases not matched to a gene: 11. CDR1 is SGHAT and CDR2 is FQNNGV in the germline V gene.

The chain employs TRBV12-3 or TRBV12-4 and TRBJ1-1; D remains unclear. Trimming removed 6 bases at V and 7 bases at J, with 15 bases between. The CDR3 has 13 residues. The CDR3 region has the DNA TGTGCCAGCAGCCAACTAGGGAAAGGTGAAGCTTTCTTT. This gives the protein CASSQLGKGEAFF.

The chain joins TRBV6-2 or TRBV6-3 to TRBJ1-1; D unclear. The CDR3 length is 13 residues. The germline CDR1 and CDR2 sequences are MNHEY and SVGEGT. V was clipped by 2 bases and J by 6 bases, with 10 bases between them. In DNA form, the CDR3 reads TGTGCCAGCAGTTACGGGGTCCCGGCTGAAGCTTTCTTT. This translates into CASSYGVPAEAFF.

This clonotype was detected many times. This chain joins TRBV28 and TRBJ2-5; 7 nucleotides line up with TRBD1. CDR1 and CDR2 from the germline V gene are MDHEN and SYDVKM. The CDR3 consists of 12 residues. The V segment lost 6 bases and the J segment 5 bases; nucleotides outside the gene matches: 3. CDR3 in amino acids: CASRYRGETQYF. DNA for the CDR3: TGTGCCAGCAGATACAGGGGTGAGACCCAGTACTTC.

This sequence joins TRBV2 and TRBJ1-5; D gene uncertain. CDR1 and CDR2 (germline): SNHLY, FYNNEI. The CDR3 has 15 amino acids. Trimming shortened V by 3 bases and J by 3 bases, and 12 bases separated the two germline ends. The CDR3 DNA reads TGTGCCAGCAGTGATGGGCACTTAGTCAATCAGCCCCAGCATTTT. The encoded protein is CASSDGHLVNQPQHF.

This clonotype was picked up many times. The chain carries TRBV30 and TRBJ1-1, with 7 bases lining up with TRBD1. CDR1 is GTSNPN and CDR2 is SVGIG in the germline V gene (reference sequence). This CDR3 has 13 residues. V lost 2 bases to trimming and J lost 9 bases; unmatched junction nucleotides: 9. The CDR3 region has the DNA TGTGCCTGGAGTCGTACAGGGGCGCGTAAAGCTTTCTTT. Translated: CAWSRTGARKAFF.

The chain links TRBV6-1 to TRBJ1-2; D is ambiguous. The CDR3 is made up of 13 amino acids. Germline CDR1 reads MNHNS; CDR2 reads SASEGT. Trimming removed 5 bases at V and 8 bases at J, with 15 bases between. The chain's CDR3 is CASSRNLEEGYTF. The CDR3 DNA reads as TGTGCCAGCAGTCGCAACCTGGAGGAGGGCTACACCTTC.

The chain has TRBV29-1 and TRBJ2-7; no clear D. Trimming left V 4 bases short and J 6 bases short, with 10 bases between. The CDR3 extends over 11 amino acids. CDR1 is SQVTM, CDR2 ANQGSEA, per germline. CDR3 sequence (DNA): TGCAGCGTTGGGGCCGGATCCGAGCAGTACTTC. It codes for CSVGAGSEQYF.

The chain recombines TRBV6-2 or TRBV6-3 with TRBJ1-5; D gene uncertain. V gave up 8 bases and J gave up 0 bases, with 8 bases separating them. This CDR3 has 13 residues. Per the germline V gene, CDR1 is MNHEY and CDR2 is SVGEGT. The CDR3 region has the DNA TGTGCCAGCGAACGGGATAGCAATCAGCCCCAGCATTTT. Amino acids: CASERDSNQPQHF.

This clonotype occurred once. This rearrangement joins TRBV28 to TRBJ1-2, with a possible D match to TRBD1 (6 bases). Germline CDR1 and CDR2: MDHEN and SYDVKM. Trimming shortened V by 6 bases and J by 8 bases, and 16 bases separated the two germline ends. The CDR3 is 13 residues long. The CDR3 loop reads CASRVQGVEGYTF. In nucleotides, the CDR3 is TGTGCCAGCAGAGTACAGGGAGTGGAAGGCTACACCTTC.

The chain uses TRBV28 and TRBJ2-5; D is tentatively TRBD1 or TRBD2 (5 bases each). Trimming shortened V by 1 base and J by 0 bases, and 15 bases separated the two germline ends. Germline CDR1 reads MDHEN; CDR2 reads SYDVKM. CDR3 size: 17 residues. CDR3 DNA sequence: TGTGCCAGCAGTTTATCCCCTCGGGACCCTAACCAAGAGACCCAGTACTTC. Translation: CASSLSPRDPNQETQYF.

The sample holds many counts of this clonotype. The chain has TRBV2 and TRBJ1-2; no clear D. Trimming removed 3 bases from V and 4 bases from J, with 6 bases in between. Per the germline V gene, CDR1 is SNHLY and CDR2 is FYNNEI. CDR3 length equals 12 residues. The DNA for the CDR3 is TGTGCCAGCAGTGATAGCCGCTATGGCTACACCTTC. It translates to CASSDSRYGYTF.

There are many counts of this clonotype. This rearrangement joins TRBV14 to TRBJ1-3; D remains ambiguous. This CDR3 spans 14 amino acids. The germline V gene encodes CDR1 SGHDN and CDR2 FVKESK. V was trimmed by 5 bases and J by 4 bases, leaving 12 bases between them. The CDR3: CASSLHGGGNTIYF. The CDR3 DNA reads TGTGCCAGCAGCTTACATGGAGGGGGAAACACCATATATTTT.

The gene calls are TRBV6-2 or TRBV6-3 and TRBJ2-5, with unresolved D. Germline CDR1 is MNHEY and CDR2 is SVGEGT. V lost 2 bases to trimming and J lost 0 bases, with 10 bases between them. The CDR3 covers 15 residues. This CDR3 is CASSYGGRNQETQYF. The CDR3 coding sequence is TGTGCCAGCAGTTACGGCGGACGAAACCAAGAGACCCAGTACTTC.

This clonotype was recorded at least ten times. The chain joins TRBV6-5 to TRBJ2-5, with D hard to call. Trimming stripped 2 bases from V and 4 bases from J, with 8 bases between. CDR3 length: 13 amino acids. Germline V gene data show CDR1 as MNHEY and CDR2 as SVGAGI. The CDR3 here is CASSYGLGETQYF. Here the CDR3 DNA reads TGTGCCAGCAGTTACGGGCTCGGAGAGACCCAGTACTTC.

This CDR3 reads CASSLWGTANTEAFF. Written as DNA, the CDR3 is TGTGCCAGCAGTTTGTGGGGGACAGCGAACACTGAAGCTTTCTTT. V and J are TRBV28 and TRBJ1-1, with 7 bases lining up with TRBD1. Trimming removed 3 bases from V and 1 base from J; junction bases left unmatched: 5. The CDR3 extends over 15 amino acids. CDR1 and CDR2 (germline): MDHEN, SYDVKM.

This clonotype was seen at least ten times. The CDR3 loop is CAWSEVETQYF. The CDR3 DNA reads as TGTGCCTGGAGTGAGGTTGAGACCCAGTACTTC. The chain combines TRBV30 with TRBJ2-5; D unclear. This CDR3 is 11 amino acids long. Germline V gives CDR1 GTSNPN, CDR2 SVGIG (reference sequence). The V end was cut by 1 base, the J end by 5 bases, with 5 bases between.

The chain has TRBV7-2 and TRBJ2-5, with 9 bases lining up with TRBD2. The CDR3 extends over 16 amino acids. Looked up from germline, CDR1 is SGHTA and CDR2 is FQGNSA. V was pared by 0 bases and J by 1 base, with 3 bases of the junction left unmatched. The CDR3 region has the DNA TGTGCCAGCAGCTTAGCTAGCGGGAGTGGCCAAGAGACCCAGTACTTC. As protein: CASSLASGSGQETQYF.

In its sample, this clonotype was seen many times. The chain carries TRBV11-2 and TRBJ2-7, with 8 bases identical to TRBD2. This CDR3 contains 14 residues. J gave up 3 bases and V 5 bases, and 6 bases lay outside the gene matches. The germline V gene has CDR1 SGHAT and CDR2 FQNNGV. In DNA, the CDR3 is TGTGCCAGCAGCGGGACCGGGACTAGCTACGAGCAGTACTTC. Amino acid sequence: CASSGTGTSYEQYF.

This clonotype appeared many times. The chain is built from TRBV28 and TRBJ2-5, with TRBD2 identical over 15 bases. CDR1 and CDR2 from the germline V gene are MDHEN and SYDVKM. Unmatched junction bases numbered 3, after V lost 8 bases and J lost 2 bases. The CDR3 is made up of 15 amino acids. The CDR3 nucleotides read TGTGCCAGCGGGACTAGCGGGAGGAGGCAAGAGACCCAGTACTTC. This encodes CASGTSGRRQETQYF.